This TCR beta chain originates from a study of blood T cell repertoires in COVID-19. Overall study: The United States, Italy and Spain supplied acute and convalescent COVID-19 samples. Nucleic acid was either cDNA or gDNA, and it came from T cells, B-cell-depleted T cells, or PBMCs.

As handled by the study authors: How many nucleated cells were present was estimated from reference gene primer amplification. Generated by immunoSEQ multiplex PCR, the TCRdb table keeps only in-frame clones and is missing some. V and J calls and clone size are given by that table; D and trimming were obtained from the DNA. The repertoire consists of 140,000 or so clones, with 75% to 90% occurring once and the leading ten covering approximately 3.6%. The CDR3 is 16 residues long. V trimming: 1 base; J trimming: 3 bases; junction bases outside the gene matches: 7. Germline loops: CDR1 SGHRS, CDR2 YFSETQ.

The sample consisted of peripheral blood. The sequence derives from a man between 65 and 85 years old who had recovered from COVID-19. This sequence joins TRBV5-1 and TRBJ2-4; TRBD1 matches 7 bases. The chain's CDR3 is CASSLSAGGGKNIQYF. The CDR3 bases are TGCGCCAGCAGCTTGTCGGCAGGGGGTGGCAAAAACATTCAGTACTTC.